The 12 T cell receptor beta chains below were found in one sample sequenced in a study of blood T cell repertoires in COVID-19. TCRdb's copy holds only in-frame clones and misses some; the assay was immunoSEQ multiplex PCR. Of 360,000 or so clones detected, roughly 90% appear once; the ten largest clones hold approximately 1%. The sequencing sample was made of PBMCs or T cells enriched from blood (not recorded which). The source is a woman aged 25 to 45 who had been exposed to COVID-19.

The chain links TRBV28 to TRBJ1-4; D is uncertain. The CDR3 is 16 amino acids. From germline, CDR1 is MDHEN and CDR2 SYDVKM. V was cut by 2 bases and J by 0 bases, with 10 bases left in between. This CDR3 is CASSLEGGATNEKLFF. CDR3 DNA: TGTGCCAGCAGTTTAGAGGGCGGGGCAACTAATGAAAAACTGTTTTTT.

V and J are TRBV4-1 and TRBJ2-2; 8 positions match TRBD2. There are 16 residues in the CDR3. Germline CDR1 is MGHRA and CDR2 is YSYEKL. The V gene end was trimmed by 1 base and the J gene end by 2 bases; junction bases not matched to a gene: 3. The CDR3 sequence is CASSQGLAGNTGELFF. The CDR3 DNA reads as TGCGCCAGCAGCCAAGGCTTAGCGGGAAACACCGGGGAGCTGTTTTTT.

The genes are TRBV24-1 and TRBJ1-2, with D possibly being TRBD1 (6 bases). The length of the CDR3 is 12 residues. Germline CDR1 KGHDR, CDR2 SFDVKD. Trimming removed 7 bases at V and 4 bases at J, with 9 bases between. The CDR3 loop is CATSPDSYGYTF. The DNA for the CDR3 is TGTGCCACCAGCCCGGACAGCTATGGCTACACCTTC.

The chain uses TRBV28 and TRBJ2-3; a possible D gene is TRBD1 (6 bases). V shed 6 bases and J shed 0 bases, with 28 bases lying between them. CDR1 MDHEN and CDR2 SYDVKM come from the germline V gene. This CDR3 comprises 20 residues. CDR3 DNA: TGTGCCAGCAGCCCCTTGGGACAAAGCCCCCAGCGAACTAGCACAGATACGCAGTATTTT. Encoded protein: CASSPLGQSPQRTSTDTQYF.

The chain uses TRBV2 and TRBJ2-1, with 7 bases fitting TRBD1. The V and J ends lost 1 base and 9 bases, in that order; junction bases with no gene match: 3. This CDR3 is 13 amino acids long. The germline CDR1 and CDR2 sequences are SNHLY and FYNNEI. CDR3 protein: CASSEVAGGEQFF. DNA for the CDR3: TGTGCCAGCAGTGAAGTCGCAGGGGGTGAGCAGTTCTTC.

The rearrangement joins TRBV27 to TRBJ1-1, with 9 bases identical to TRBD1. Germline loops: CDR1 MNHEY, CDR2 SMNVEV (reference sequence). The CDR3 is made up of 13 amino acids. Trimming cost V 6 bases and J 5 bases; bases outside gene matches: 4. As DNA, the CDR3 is TGTGCCAGCAGGAACAGGGGGCTGACTGAAGCTTTCTTT. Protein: CASRNRGLTEAFF.

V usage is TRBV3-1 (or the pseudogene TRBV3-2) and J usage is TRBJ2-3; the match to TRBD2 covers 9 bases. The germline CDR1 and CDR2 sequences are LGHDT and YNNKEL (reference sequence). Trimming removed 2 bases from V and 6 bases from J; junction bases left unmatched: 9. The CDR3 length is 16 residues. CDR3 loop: CASSQNVAGVGDTQYF. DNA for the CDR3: TGTGCCAGCAGCCAAAACGTAGCGGGAGTCGGGGATACGCAGTATTTT.

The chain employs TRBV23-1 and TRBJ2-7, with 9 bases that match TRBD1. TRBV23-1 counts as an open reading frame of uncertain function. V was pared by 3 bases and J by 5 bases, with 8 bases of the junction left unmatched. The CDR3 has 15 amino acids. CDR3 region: CASSQYYRGHDEQYF. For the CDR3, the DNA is TGCGCCAGCAGTCAGTATTACAGGGGGCACGACGAGCAGTACTTC.

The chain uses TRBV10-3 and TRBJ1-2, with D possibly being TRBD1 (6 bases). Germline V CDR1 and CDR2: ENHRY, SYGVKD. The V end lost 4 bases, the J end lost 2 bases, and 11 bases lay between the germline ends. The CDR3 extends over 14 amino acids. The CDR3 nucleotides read TGTGCCATCAGTGCGTCAGGGGCCAACTATGGCTACACCTTC. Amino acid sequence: CAISASGANYGYTF.

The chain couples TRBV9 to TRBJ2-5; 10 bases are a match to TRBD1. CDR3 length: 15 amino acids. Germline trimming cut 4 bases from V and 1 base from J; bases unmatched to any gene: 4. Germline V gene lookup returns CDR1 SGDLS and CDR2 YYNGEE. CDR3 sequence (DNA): TGTGCCAGCAGCACCGGACAGGGGGGCCAAGAGACCCAGTACTTC. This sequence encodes CASSTGQGGQETQYF.

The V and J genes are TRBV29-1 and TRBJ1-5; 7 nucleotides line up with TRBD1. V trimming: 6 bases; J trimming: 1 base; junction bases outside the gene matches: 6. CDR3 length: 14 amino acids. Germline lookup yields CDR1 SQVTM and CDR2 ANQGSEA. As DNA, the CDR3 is TGCAGCGTAATACAGGGGAGCAGCAATCAGCCCCAGCATTTT. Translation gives CSVIQGSSNQPQHF. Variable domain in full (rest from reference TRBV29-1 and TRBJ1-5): SAVISQKPSRDICQRGTSLTIQCQVDSQVTMMFWYRQQPGQSLTLIATANQGSEATYESGFVIDKFPISRPNLTFSTLTVSNMSPEDSSIYLCSVIQGSSNQPQHFGDGTRLSIL.

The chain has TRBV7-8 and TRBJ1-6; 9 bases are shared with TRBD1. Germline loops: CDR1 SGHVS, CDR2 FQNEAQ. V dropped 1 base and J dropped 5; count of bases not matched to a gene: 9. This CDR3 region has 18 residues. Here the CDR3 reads CASSLVGTGGADNSPLHF. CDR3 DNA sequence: TGTGCCAGCAGCTTAGTCGGTACAGGGGGCGCGGATAATTCACCCCTCCACTTT.